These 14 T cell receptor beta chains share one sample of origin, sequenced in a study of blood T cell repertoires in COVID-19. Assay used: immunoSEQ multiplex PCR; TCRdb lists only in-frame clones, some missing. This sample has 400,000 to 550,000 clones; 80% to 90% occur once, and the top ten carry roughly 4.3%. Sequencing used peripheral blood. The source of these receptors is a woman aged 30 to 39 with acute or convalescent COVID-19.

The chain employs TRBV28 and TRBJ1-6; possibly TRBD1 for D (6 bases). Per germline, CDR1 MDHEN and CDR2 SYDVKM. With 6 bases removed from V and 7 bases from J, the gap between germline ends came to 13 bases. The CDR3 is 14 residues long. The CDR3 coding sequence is TGTGCCAGCAGAGGGTACAGGGACAATTCACCCCTCCACTTT. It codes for CASRGYRDNSPLHF.

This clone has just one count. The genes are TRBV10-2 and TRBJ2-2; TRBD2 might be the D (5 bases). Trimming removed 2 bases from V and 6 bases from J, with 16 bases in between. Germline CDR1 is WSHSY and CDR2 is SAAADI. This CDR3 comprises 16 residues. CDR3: CASSEPGVWFPGELFF. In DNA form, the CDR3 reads TGCGCCAGCAGTGAGCCCGGGGTATGGTTCCCCGGGGAGCTGTTTTTT.

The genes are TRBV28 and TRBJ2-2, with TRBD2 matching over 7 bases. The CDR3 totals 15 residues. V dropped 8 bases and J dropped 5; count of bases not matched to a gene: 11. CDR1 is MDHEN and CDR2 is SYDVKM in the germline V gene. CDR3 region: CASLSREGFTGELFF. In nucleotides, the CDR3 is TGTGCCAGCTTATCCAGGGAGGGATTTACCGGGGAGCTGTTTTTT. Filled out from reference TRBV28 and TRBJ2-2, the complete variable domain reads DVKVTQSSRYLVKRTGEKVFLECVQDMDHENMFWYRQDPGLGLRLIYFSYDVKMKEKGDIPEGYSVSREKKERFSLILESASTNQTSMYLCASLSREGFTGELFFGEGSRLTVL.

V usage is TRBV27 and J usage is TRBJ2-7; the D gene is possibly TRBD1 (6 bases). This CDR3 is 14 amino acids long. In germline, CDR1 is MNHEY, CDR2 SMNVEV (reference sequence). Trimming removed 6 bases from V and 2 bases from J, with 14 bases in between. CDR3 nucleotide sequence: TGTGCCAGCAGATCCACACAGGGCCCCTACGAGCAGTACTTC. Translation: CASRSTQGPYEQYF.

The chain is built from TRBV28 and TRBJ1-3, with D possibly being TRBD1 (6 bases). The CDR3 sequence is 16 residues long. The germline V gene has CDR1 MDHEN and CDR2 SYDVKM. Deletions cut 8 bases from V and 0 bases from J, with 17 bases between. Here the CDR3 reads CASGRSGTPSGNTIYF. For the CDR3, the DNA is TGTGCCAGCGGGCGGAGCGGGACACCCTCTGGAAACACCATATATTTT.

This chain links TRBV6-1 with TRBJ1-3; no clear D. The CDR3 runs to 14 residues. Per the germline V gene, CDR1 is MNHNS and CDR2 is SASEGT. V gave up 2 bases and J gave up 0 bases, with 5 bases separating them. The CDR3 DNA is TGTGCCAGCAGTGAACCTTTCTCTGGAAACACCATATATTTT. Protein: CASSEPFSGNTIYF.

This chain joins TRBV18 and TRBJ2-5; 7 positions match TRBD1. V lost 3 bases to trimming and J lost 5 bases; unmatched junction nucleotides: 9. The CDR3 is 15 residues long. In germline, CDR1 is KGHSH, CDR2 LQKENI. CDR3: CASSPPKTGSETQYF. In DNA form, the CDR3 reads TGTGCCAGCTCACCCCCTAAGACAGGGAGTGAGACCCAGTACTTC.

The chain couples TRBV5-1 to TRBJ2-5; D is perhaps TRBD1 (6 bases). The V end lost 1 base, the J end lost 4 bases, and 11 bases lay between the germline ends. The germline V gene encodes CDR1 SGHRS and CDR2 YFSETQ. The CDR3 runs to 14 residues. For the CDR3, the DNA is TGCGCCAGCAGCTTGCAGGGGCGGCGAGAGACCCAGTACTTC. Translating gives CASSLQGRRETQYF.

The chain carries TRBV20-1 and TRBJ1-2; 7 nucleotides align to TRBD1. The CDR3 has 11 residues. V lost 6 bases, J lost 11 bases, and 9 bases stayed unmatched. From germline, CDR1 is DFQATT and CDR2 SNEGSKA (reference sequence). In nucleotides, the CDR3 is TGCAGTGCGAATACAGGGGTGGGATACACCTTC. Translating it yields CSANTGVGYTF.

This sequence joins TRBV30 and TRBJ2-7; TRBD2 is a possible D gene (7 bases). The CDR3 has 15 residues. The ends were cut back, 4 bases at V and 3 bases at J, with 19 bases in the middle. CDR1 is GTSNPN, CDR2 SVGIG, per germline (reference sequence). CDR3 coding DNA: TGTGCCTGGAATCCTACAGGGAGGGAGAACTACGAGCAGTACTTC. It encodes CAWNPTGRENYEQYF.

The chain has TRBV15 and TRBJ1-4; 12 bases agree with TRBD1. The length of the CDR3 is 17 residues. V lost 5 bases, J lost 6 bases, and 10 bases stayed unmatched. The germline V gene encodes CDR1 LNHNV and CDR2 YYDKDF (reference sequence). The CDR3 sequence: CATSAGTGGSRDEKLFF. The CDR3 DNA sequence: TGTGCCACCAGCGCCGGGACAGGGGGCTCTAGGGATGAAAAACTGTTTTTT.

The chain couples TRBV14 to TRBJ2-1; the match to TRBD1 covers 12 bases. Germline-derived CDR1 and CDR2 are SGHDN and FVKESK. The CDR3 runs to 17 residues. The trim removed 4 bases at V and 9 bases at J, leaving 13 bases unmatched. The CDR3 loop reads CASSPIGTGGRAGEQFF. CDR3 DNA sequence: TGTGCCAGCAGCCCCATCGGGACAGGGGGCAGGGCAGGTGAGCAGTTCTTC.

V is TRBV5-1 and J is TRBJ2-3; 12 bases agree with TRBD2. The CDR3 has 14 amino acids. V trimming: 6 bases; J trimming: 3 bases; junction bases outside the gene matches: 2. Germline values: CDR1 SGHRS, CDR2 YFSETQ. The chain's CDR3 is CASTGLAGTDTQYF. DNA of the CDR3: TGCGCCAGCACCGGACTAGCGGGGACAGATACGCAGTATTTT.

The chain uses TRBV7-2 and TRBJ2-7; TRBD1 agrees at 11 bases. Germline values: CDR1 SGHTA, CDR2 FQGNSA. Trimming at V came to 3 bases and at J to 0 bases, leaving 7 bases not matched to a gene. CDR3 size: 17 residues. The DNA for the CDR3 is TGTGCCAGCAGCTTGGGGACCGGGACAGGGGGCTCCTACGAGCAGTACTTC. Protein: CASSLGTGTGGSYEQYF.